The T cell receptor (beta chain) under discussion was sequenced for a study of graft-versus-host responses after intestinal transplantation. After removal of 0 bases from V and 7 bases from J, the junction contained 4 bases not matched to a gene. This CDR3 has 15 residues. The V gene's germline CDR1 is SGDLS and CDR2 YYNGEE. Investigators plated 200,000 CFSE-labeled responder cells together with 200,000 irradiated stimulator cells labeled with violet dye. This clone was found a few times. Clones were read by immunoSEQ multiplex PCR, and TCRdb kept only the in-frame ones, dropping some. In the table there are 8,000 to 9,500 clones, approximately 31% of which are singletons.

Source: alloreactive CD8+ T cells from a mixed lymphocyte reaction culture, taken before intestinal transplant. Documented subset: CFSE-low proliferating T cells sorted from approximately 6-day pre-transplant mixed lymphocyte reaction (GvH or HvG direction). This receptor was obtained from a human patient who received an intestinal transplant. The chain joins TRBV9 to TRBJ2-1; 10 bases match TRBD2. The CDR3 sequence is CASSVGGLAYNEQFF. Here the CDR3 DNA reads TGTGCCAGCAGCGTAGGGGGACTAGCGTATAATGAGCAGTTCTTC.